This T cell receptor beta chain was profiled in a study of blood T cell repertoires in COVID-19. CDR1 and CDR2 from the germline V gene are SGHVS and FQNEAQ. CDR3 length: 16 amino acids. The V end lost 2 bases, the J end lost 0 bases, and 11 bases lay between the germline ends. Original processing methods: Reference gene primers were amplified, and this amplification served to estimate nucleated cell counts. TCRdb's copy holds only in-frame clones and misses some; the assay was immunoSEQ multiplex PCR. That table supplies the V and J calls and clone size; D and trimming were determined from the DNA. The data hold about 300,000 clones, with 87% observed a single time.

Sequences were obtained from peripheral blood. V is TRBV7-8 and J is TRBJ1-3; D perhaps matches TRBD1 (5 bases). This receptor was obtained from a man between 18 and 35 years old with active or convalescent COVID-19. CDR3 protein: CASSLTTAFSGNTIYF. CDR3 sequence (DNA): TGTGCCAGCAGCTTAACGACAGCCTTCTCTGGAAACACCATATATTTT.